These 28 T cell receptor beta chains share one sample of origin, sequenced in a study of human T cells and chemical hapten exposure (dated by TCRdb to the early 2020s). The library came from RACE. Reads for this sample came from a NextSeq 500. TCRdb cleaned the public reads at Q25 with fastp, built clones with MiXCR and kept in-frame beta chains. Rows are combined by CDR3 protein, so each entry shows the most common genes and DNA. Here the sample has some 170,000 distinct CDR3 sequences; around 24% occur a single time. Of the sample, under 8.5% falls within the top ten clones. The intended sense of this specimen's time point label: patch test 1, 2 weeks after DPC sensitization. What the treatment or condition label conveys for this sample: therapeutic diphenylcyclopropenone sensitization with weekly scalp DPC. Source: whole blood, taken in connection with sensitization to the hapten diphenylcyclopropenone (DPC). The receptors derive from a woman aged 45-59 years with alopecia areata. Some clones in this sample may be carry-over from other donors' samples.

This clonotype was found a few times. The genes are TRBV20-1 and TRBJ1-5; D is uncertain. In germline, CDR1 is DFQATT, CDR2 SNEGSKA (reference sequence). The CDR3 loop spans 12 amino acids. V gave up 3 bases and J gave up 0 bases, with 3 bases separating them. The CDR3 DNA follows: TGCAGTGCTAGGGGTAGCAATCAGCCCCAGCATTTT. Translated: CSARGSNQPQHF.

A few counts support this clonotype. The CDR3 here is CASSLGGVQLGDEQFF. In DNA, the CDR3 is TGTGCCAGCAGCTTGGGGGGGGTTCAGCTAGGAGATGAGCAGTTCTTC. The chain couples TRBV5-5 to TRBJ2-1; weak D call: TRBD2 (6 bases). The V end was cut by 0 bases, the J end by 8 bases, with 18 bases between. The CDR3 contains 16 residues. Germline CDR1 is SGHKS and CDR2 is YYEKEE (reference sequence).

The V call is TRBV19, the J call TRBJ2-1, with 11 nucleotides matching TRBD2. Germline CDR1 and CDR2: LNHDA and SQIVND (reference sequence). The length of the CDR3 is 16 residues. The V and J ends lost 4 bases and 5 bases, in that order; junction bases with no gene match: 7. This CDR3 reads CASSKNLAGGHNEQFF. The CDR3, as DNA: TGTGCCAGTAGTAAGAACCTAGCGGGAGGCCACAATGAGCAGTTCTTC.

This clonotype appeared once. This sequence joins TRBV12-3 or TRBV12-4 and TRBJ1-1; tentatively, D is TRBD1 (5 bases). V was clipped by 7 bases and J by 0 bases, with 15 bases between them. This CDR3 comprises 15 residues. This CDR3 is CASKRDGIMNTEAFF. CDR3 DNA: TGTGCCAGCAAGAGGGACGGAATCATGAACACTGAAGCTTTCTTT.

The rearrangement joins TRBV9 to TRBJ2-2; TRBD2 might be the D (6 bases). Deletions cut 4 bases from V and 0 bases from J, with 16 bases between. The CDR3 runs to 17 residues. Germline CDR1 and CDR2: SGDLS and YYNGEE. The CDR3: CASSLPQGLANTGELFF. Here the CDR3 DNA reads TGTGCCAGCAGCCTACCGCAGGGACTCGCGAACACCGGGGAGCTGTTTTTT.

This clonotype was picked up a small number of times. This CDR3 is CSAREGLSRLEQFF. Written as DNA, the CDR3 is TGCAGTGCTAGAGAAGGACTAAGCCGGCTGGAGCAGTTCTTC. V and J are TRBV20-1 and TRBJ2-1, with D maybe TRBD2 (6 bases). The ends were cut back, 0 bases at V and 10 bases at J, with 16 bases in the middle. This CDR3 is built from 14 residues. Germline V gene data show CDR1 as DFQATT and CDR2 as SNEGSKA (reference sequence).

In its sample, this clonotype was seen a few times. The chain uses TRBV5-6 and TRBJ2-3; unclear D gene. V lost 3 bases and J 2 bases, leaving 10 bases between the germline ends. In germline, CDR1 is SGHDT, CDR2 YYEEEE. The CDR3 runs 14 residues. DNA of the CDR3: TGTGCCAGCAGCTCGGACCATTACACAGATACGCAGTATTTT. Protein product: CASSSDHYTDTQYF.

The V call is TRBV12-3 or TRBV12-4, the J call TRBJ2-5; D unclear. V was pared by 5 bases and J by 1 base, with 14 bases between. This CDR3 region has 15 residues. The CDR3 DNA follows: TGTGCCAGCAGTCTTTATGGGGAAGTCCAAGAGACCCAGTACTTC. This translates into CASSLYGEVQETQYF.

The chain couples TRBV5-1 to TRBJ1-1, with 9 positions matching TRBD1. Per the germline V gene, CDR1 is SGHRS and CDR2 is YFSETQ. V was clipped by 1 base and J by 11 bases; unmatched bases: 3. The CDR3 consists of 12 residues. The CDR3 spells CASSLSGQGAFF. DNA of the CDR3: TGCGCCAGCAGCTTGTCAGGACAGGGGGCTTTCTTT.

At least ten counts were recorded for this clonotype. The chain joins TRBV2 to TRBJ2-7; D may be TRBD2 (6 bases). The CDR3 covers 15 residues. The germline V gene has CDR1 SNHLY and CDR2 FYNNEI. Trimming removed 3 bases from V and 0 bases from J, with 12 bases in between. The CDR3: CASSDISGSSYEQYF. Written as DNA, the CDR3 is TGTGCCAGCAGTGATATTAGCGGTAGCTCCTACGAGCAGTACTTC.

This clonotype appeared a few times. V is TRBV9 and J is TRBJ2-3; 7 bases align to TRBD1. The CDR3 runs to 17 residues. Germline CDR1 SGDLS, CDR2 YYNGEE. V was clipped by 2 bases and J by 1 base; unmatched bases: 10. The CDR3 here is CASSVERGRWGTDTQYF. The CDR3 DNA reads as TGTGCCAGCAGCGTGGAAAGGGGGCGGTGGGGCACAGATACGCAGTATTTT.

This clonotype was recorded a few times. The chain carries TRBV12-3 or TRBV12-4 and TRBJ1-1; TRBD1 might be the D (5 bases). V lost 5 bases, J lost 6 bases, and 7 bases lay in between. The CDR3 runs 11 residues. CDR3 DNA: TGTGCCAGCAGTGGGGGTCCTGAAGCTTTCTTT. Translating it yields CASSGGPEAFF.

CDR3: CSAREGNRFVSPLHF. CDR3 coding DNA: TGCAGTGCTAGAGAAGGGAACAGATTTGTCTCACCCCTCCACTTT. This rearrangement joins TRBV20-1 to TRBJ1-6, with D unresolved. CDR3 length: 15 amino acids. V dropped 0 bases and J dropped 10 bases, with 16 bases sitting between them. Germline CDR1 is DFQATT and CDR2 is SNEGSKA (reference sequence).

This clonotype was seen a few times. The chain links TRBV4-2 to TRBJ2-1, with D perhaps matching TRBD2 (6 bases). Germline CDR1 reads LGHNA; CDR2 reads YNFKEQ. This CDR3 spans 13 amino acids. Trimming took off 6 bases at V and 8 bases at J, with 14 bases between the two ends. The CDR3 DNA reads TGTGCCAGCAGGCCCGTTCCGGGGGATGAGCAGTTCTTC. This gives the protein CASRPVPGDEQFF.

This rearrangement joins TRBV6-5 to TRBJ2-3; 7 bases line up with TRBD2. From germline, CDR1 is MNHEY and CDR2 SVGAGI. CDR3 length equals 17 residues. The V gene end was trimmed by 3 bases and the J gene end by 2 bases; junction bases not matched to a gene: 11. The DNA of the CDR3 is TGTGCCAGCAGTTATTCTACTAGCGCTCGATTCACAGATACGCAGTATTTT. It translates to CASSYSTSARFTDTQYF.

This clonotype was detected only a few times. The genes are TRBV2 and TRBJ1-5, with 7 nucleotides matching TRBD1. The CDR3 has 15 residues. V trimming: 4 bases; J trimming: 4 bases; junction bases outside the gene matches: 7. The germline V gene has CDR1 SNHLY and CDR2 FYNNEI. CDR3 amino acids: CASSVRQGQNQPQHF. The CDR3 bases are TGTGCCAGCAGTGTCCGACAGGGACAGAATCAGCCCCAGCATTTT.

This chain joins TRBV27 and TRBJ1-5; D uncertain. Trimming cost V 5 bases and J 3 bases, with 11 bases left between them. Per the germline V gene, CDR1 is MNHEY and CDR2 is SMNVEV (reference sequence). The CDR3 length is 14 residues. The CDR3 reads CASSPPGINQPQHF. CDR3 sequence (DNA): TGTGCCAGCAGTCCACCGGGCATCAATCAGCCCCAGCATTTT.

This clonotype was counted a few times. This rearrangement joins TRBV19 to TRBJ2-5, with D possibly being TRBD2 (6 bases). V dropped 7 bases and J dropped 5 bases, with 14 bases sitting between them. This CDR3 has 13 amino acids. Per germline, CDR1 LNHDA and CDR2 SQIVND (reference sequence). CDR3 region: CASIRGKRETQYF. The CDR3 region has the DNA TGTGCCAGTATCCGGGGGAAGAGGGAGACCCAGTACTTC.

The gene calls are TRBV20-1 and TRBJ1-1, with unresolved D. Trimming stripped 0 bases from V and 1 base from J, with 6 bases between. CDR1 and CDR2 (germline): DFQATT, SNEGSKA (reference sequence). The length of the CDR3 is 13 residues. This CDR3 is CSARDWRNTEAFF. For the CDR3, the DNA is TGCAGTGCTAGAGATTGGCGGAACACTGAAGCTTTCTTT.

This clonotype was detected many times. J is TRBJ2-5 and V is TRBV10-3; the match to TRBD2 covers 7 bases. V lost 6 bases and J lost 3; bases outside the gene matches: 10. Germline V lookup: CDR1 ENHRY, CDR2 SYGVKD. The CDR3 is 15 residues long. The CDR3 spells CAIRGGAAREETQYF. The CDR3 DNA reads TGTGCCATCAGGGGAGGGGCGGCCAGGGAAGAGACCCAGTACTTC.

The chain employs TRBV28 and TRBJ1-5, with 7 bases that match TRBD1. This CDR3 spans 16 amino acids. Germline trimming cut 4 bases from V and 1 base from J; bases unmatched to any gene: 7. The germline V gene has CDR1 MDHEN and CDR2 SYDVKM. The CDR3 reads CASSSHTGQSNQPQHF. The CDR3 nucleotides read TGTGCCAGCAGTTCCCATACGGGACAGAGCAATCAGCCCCAGCATTTT.

This clonotype was counted a few times. The CDR3 coding sequence is TGTGCCAGCAGTGAAGGGACAGGGCCTAACTATGGCTACACCTTC. Protein: CASSEGTGPNYGYTF. The V and J genes are TRBV6-1 and TRBJ1-2, with 8 bases lining up with TRBD1. The germline V gene encodes CDR1 MNHNS and CDR2 SASEGT. J lost 0 bases, V lost 1 base, and 1 base had no gene match. This CDR3 has 15 amino acids.

This clonotype was seen once. The chain has TRBV27 and TRBJ2-3; TRBD1 aligns across 9 bases. Germline trimming cut 5 bases from V and 4 bases from J; bases unmatched to any gene: 7. Germline V gene sequence: CDR1 MNHEY, CDR2 SMNVEV (reference sequence). CDR3 length equals 15 residues. The CDR3 sequence is CASSLRDRVPDTQYF. CDR3 in DNA: TGTGCCAGCAGTCTCCGGGACAGGGTACCAGATACGCAGTATTTT.

This clonotype was recorded a few times. V is TRBV6-6 and J is TRBJ2-3; 10 bases fit TRBD2. V shed 2 bases, J shed 3 bases, and the junction held 20 bases outside the gene matches. Germline CDR1 and CDR2: MNHNY and SVGAGI (reference sequence). The CDR3 extends over 21 amino acids. DNA for the CDR3: TGTGCCAGCAGTTACCCCAGACTAGCGGGTGTCCAAACGGGGGCTACAGATACGCAGTATTTT. As protein: CASSYPRLAGVQTGATDTQYF.

This clonotype occurred a few times. CDR3 coding DNA: TGTGCCAGCAGTGGACAGGGGGGGATGAACACTGAAGCTTTCTTT. It yields the protein CASSGQGGMNTEAFF. The chain couples TRBV25-1 to TRBJ1-1; 9 bases line up with TRBD1. CDR3 length equals 15 residues. With V trimmed by 4 bases and J by 0 bases, 3 bases remained unmatched. Germline V gives CDR1 MGHDK, CDR2 SYGVNS.

This clonotype was seen a handful of times. The rearrangement joins TRBV3-1 to TRBJ1-3; D uncertain. The V and J ends lost 7 bases and 3 bases respectively, with 10 bases between them. CDR3 length: 13 residues. The V gene's germline CDR1 is LGHDT and CDR2 YNNKEL (reference sequence). The CDR3 reads CASTGNYGNTIYF. The CDR3 nucleotides are TGTGCCAGCACAGGCAACTATGGAAACACCATATATTTT.

The chain has TRBV28 and TRBJ2-7; 9 nucleotides align to TRBD2. The V gene's germline CDR1 is MDHEN and CDR2 SYDVKM. The ends lost 4 bases at V and 4 bases at J; junction bases unmatched: 8. The CDR3 has 15 amino acids. In nucleotides, the CDR3 is TGTGCCAGCAGTTCTAGCGGGAAAACCCCTTACGAGCAGTACTTC. Amino acids: CASSSSGKTPYEQYF.

The gene calls are TRBV20-1 and TRBJ2-6; D remains unclear. V was pared by 6 bases and J by 0 bases, with 18 bases between. The length of the CDR3 is 17 residues. Germline V gene lookup returns CDR1 DFQATT and CDR2 SNEGSKA (reference sequence). The DNA of the CDR3 is TGCAGTGCCCCGCTCCGTACAAGCAACTCTGGGGCCAACGTCCTGACTTTC. This codes for CSAPLRTSNSGANVLTF.